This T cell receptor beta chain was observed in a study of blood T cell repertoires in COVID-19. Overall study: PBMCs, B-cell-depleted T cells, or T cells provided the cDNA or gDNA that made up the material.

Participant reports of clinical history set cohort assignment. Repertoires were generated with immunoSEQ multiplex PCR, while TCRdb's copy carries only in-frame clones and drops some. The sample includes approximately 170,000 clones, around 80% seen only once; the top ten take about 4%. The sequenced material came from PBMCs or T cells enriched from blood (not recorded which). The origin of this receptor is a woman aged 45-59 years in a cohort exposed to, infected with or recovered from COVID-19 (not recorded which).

This chain's CDR3 is CASKLAGGTSAEQYF. The CDR3 DNA reads as TGTGCCAGCAAACTAGCGGGAGGTACTAGCGCCGAGCAGTACTTC. The chain links TRBV7-9 to TRBJ2-7; 12 bases are a match to TRBD2. Germline V gene data show CDR1 as SEHNR and CDR2 as FQNEAQ (reference sequence). This CDR3 has 15 residues. V shed 7 bases, J shed 6 bases, and the junction held 10 bases outside the gene matches.